The clone carrying this TCR beta chain has at least ten counts. The data derive from a study of regulatory T cells in long-lasting Graves disease. Sequencing libraries for TCR beta were prepared with iRepertoire HTBI primers and Arm-PCR of CDR3 regions. One entry per CDR3 protein, called by TCRdb with MiXCR from the multiplex PCR reads. The sample contains a few hundred thousand distinct CDR3 sequences, under 20% of which appear only once. Time point described: newly diagnosed GD, antithyroid drugs for less than 3 months. From PBMCs, RNA was extracted and then used to make the TCR library. The germline V and J ends were trimmed by 6 bases and 0 bases, with 14 bases remaining between them. CDR1 and CDR2 (germline): DFQATT, SNEGSKA (reference sequence). This CDR3 has 14 amino acids. The data also belong to a second study, concerning T cells in Graves' hyperthyroidism and ophthalmopathy.

This sequence was found in a woman under 40 with Graves disease. The source material was peripheral blood mononuclear cells (PBMCs), sampled at new diagnosis, from a patient treated with antithyroid drugs. V gene TRBV20-1 combines with J gene TRBJ1-1; D unresolved. CDR3 DNA sequence: TGCAGTGCGAAAGTTGGAGGCATGAACACTGAAGCTTTCTTT. This sequence encodes CSAKVGGMNTEAFF.